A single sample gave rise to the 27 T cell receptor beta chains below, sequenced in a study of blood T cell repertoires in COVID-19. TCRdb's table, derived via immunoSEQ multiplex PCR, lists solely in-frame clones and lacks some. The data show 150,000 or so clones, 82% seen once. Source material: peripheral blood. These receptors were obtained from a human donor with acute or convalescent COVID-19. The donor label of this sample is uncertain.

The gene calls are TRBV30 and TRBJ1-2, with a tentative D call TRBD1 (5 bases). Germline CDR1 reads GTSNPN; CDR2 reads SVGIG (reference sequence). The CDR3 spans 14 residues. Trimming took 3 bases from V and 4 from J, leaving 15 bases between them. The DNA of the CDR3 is TGTGCCTGGAGATCCGCGGGGGGGGTCTATGGCTACACCTTC. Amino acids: CAWRSAGGVYGYTF.

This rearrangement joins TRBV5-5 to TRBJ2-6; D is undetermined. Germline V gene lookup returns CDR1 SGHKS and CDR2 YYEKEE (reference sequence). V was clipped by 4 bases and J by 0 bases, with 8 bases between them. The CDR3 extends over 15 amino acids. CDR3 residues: CASSPGGSGANVLTF. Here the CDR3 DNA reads TGTGCCAGCAGCCCCGGTGGCTCTGGGGCCAACGTCCTGACTTTC.

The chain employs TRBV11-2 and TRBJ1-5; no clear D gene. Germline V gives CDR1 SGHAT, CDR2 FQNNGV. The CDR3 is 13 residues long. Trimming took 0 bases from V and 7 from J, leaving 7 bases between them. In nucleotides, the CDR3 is TGTGCCAGCAGCTTAGATCGTCAGCAGCCCCAGCATTTT. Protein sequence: CASSLDRQQPQHF.

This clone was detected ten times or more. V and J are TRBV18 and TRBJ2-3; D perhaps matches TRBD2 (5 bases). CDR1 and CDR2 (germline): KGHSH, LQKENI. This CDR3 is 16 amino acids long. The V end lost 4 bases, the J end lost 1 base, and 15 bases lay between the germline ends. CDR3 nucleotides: TGTGCCAGCTCACTACCCCGGAGGTTAGGCACAGATACGCAGTATTTT. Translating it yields CASSLPRRLGTDTQYF.

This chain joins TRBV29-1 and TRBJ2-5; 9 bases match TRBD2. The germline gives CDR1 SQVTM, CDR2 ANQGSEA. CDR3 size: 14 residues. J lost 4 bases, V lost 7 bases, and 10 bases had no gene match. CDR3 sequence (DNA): TGCAGCGCTGTAGCGGGGGCAGGAGGAGAGACCCAGTACTTC. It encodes CSAVAGAGGETQYF.

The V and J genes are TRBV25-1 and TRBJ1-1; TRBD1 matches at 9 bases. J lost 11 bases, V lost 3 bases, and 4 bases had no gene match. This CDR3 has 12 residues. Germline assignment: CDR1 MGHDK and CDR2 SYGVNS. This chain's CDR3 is CASSEGDRGAFF. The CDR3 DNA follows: TGTGCCAGCAGTGAGGGCGACAGGGGGGCTTTCTTT. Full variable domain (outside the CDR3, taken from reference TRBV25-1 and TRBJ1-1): EADIYQTPRYLVIGTGKKITLECSQTMGHDKMYWYQQDPGMELHLIHYSYGVNSTEKGDLSSESTVSRIRTEHFPLTLESARPSHTSQYLCASSEGDRGAFFGQGTRLTVV.

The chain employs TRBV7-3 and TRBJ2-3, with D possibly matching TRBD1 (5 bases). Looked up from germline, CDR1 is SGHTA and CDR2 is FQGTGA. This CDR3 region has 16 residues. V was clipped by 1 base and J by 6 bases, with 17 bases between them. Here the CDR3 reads CASSLNSGSILDTQYF. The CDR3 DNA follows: TGTGCCAGCAGCTTAAACTCAGGGTCAATATTGGATACGCAGTATTTT.

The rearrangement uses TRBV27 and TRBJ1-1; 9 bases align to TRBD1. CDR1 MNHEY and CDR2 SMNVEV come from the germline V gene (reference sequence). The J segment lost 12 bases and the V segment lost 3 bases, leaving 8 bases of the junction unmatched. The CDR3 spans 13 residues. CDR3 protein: CASSFRDRVRSFF. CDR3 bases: TGTGCCAGCAGTTTCAGGGACAGGGTCAGGTCTTTCTTT.

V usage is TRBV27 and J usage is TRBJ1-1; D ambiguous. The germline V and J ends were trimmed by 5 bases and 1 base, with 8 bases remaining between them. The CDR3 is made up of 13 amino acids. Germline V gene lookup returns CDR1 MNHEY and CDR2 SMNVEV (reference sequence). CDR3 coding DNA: TGTGCCAGCAGTATCTCGGGGAACACTGAAGCTTTCTTT. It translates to CASSISGNTEAFF.

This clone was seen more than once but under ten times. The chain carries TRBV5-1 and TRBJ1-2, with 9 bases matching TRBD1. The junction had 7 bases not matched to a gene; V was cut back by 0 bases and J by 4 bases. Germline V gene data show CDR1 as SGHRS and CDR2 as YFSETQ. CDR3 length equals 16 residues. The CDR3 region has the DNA TGCGCCAGCAGCTTGGACAGGGGGCTTCCCATCTATGGCTACACCTTC. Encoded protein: CASSLDRGLPIYGYTF.

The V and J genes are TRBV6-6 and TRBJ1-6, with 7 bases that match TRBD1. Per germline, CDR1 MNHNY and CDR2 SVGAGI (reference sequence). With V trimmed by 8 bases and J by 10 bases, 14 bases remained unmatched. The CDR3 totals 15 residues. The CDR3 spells CASGDPKTGQSPLHF. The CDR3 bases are TGTGCCAGCGGAGATCCTAAGACAGGGCAATCACCCCTCCACTTT.

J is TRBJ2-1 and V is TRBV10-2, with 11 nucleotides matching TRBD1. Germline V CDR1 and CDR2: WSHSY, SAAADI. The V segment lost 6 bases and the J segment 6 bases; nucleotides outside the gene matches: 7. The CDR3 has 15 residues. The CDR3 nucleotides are TGCGCCAGCAGAGAACCCGGGACAGGGGGCAATGAGCAGTTCTTC. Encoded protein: CASREPGTGGNEQFF.

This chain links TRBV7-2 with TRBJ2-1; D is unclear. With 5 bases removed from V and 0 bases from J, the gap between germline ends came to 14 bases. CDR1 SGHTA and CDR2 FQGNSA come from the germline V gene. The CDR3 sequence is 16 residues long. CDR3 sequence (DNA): TGTGCCAGCAGCCCTATCCGCCTTAGCTCCTACAATGAGCAGTTCTTC. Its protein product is CASSPIRLSSYNEQFF.

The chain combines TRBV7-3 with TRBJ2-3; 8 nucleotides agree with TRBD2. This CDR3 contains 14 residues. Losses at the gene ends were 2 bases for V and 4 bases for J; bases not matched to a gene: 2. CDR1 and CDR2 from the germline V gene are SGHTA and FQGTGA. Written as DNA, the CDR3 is TGTGCCAGCAGCTTAGCGGGGGGCGCAGATACGCAGTATTTT. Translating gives CASSLAGGADTQYF.

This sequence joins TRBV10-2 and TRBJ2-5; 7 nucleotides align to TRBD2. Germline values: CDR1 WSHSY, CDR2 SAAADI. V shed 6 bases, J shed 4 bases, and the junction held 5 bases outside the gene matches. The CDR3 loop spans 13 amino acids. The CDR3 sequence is CASSPAGTETQYF. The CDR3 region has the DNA TGCGCCAGCAGCCCAGCGGGGACAGAGACCCAGTACTTC.

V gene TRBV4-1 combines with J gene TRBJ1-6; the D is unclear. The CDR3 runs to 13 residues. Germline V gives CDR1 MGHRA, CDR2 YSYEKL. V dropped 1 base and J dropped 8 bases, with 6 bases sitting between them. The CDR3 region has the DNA TGCGCCAGCAGCCAAGTGGTAGATTCACCCCTCCACTTT. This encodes CASSQVVDSPLHF.

Here the CDR3 DNA reads TGTGCCATCAGTGAGCAGGGGGATGGAGGCTACACCTTC. Its translation: CAISEQGDGGYTF. V usage is TRBV10-3 and J usage is TRBJ1-2; 7 bases agree with TRBD1. V lost 2 bases to trimming and J lost 8 bases; unmatched junction nucleotides: 5. The CDR3 consists of 13 residues. Per germline, CDR1 ENHRY and CDR2 SYGVKD.

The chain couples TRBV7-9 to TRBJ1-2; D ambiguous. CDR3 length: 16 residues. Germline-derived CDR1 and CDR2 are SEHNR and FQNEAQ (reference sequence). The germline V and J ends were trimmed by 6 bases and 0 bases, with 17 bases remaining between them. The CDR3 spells CASRPQPPLPNYGYTF. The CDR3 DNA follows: TGTGCCAGCAGACCACAGCCGCCATTACCTAACTATGGCTACACCTTC.

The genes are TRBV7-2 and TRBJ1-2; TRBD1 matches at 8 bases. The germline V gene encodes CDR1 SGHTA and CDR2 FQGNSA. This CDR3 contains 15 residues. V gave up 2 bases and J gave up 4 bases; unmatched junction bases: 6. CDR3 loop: CASSLSGGKSYGYTF. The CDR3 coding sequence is TGTGCCAGCAGCTTATCAGGGGGCAAGAGCTATGGCTACACCTTC.

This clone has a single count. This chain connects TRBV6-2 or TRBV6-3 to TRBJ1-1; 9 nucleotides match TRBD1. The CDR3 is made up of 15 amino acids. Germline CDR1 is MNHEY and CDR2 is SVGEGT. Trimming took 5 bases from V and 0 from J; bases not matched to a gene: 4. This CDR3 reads CASSRDRVLNTEAFF. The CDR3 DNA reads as TGTGCCAGCAGTCGGGACAGGGTTTTGAACACTGAAGCTTTCTTT.

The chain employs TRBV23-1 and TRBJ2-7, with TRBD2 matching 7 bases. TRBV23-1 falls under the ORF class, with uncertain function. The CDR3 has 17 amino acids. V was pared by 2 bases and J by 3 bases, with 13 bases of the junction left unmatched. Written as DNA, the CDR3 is TGCGCCAGCAGTCAAATTGGCAGCGGGGAGACCTTCTACGAGCAGTACTTC. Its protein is CASSQIGSGETFYEQYF.

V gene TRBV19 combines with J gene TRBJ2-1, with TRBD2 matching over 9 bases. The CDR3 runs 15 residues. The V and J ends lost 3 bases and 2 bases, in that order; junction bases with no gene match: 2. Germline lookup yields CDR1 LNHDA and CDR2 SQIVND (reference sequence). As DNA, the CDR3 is TGTGCCAGTAGTATCGCGGGGGGGCCCTACAATGAGCAGTTCTTC. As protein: CASSIAGGPYNEQFF.

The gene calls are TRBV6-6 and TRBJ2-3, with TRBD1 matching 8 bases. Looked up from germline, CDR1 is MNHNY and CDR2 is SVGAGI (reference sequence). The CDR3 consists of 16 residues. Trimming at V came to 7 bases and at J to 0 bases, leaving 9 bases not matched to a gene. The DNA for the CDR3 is TGTGCCAGCACCCTCTCCAGGGGGCTGAGCACAGATACGCAGTATTTT. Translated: CASTLSRGLSTDTQYF.

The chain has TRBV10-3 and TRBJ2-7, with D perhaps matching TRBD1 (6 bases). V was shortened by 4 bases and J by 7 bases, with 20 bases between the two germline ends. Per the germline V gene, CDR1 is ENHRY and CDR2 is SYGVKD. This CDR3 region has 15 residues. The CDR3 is CAISGQDAPPREQYF. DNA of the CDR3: TGTGCCATCAGTGGACAGGACGCACCCCCAAGGGAGCAGTACTTC.

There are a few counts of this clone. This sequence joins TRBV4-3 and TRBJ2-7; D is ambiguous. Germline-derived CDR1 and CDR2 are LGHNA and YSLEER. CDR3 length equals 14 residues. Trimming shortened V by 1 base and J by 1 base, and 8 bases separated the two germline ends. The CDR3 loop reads CASSQGLISYEQYF. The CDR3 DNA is TGCGCCAGCAGCCAAGGACTGATTTCCTACGAGCAGTACTTC.

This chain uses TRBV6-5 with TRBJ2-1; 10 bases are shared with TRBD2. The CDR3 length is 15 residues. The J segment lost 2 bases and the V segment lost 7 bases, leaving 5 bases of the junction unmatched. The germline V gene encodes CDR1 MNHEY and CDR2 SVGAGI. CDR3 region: CASTPSGGAYNEQFF. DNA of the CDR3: TGTGCCAGCACCCCGAGCGGGGGGGCCTACAATGAGCAGTTCTTC.

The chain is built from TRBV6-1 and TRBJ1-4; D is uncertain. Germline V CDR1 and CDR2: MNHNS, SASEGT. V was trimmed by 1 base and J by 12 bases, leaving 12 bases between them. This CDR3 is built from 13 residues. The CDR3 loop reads CASSEGGGRELFF. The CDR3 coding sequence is TGTGCCAGCAGTGAAGGGGGAGGCCGGGAACTGTTTTTT.